This T cell receptor beta chain is drawn from a study of OX40 agonist ivuxolimab in advanced cancers. Study overall: Administration of intravenous ivuxolimab to patients occurred every 2 weeks at 0.01 to 10 mg/kg.

Samples of blood were obtained at baseline, on cycle 4 day 1, and on cycle 7 day 1. Assay: immunoSEQ multiplex PCR; the TCRdb copy retains only in-frame clones and omits some. The repertoire holds around 62,000 clones, roughly 84% seen once, with about 0.66% in the top ten. Germline CDR1 and CDR2: SGHRS and YFSETQ. This CDR3 is built from 14 residues. Deletions cut 10 bases from V and 0 bases from J, with 15 bases between. This clonotype originated in an adult with an advanced solid tumor such as melanoma, head and neck, liver or kidney cancer. The V and J genes are TRBV5-1 and TRBJ2-3; TRBD1 might be the D (6 bases). The specimen comprised CD4+ or CD8+ T cells sorted from blood, sampled in a trial of the OX40 agonist ivuxolimab. The CDR3: CAGTQQGSTDTQYF. DNA of the CDR3: TGCGCCGGCACCCAGCAGGGGAGCACAGATACGCAGTATTTT.